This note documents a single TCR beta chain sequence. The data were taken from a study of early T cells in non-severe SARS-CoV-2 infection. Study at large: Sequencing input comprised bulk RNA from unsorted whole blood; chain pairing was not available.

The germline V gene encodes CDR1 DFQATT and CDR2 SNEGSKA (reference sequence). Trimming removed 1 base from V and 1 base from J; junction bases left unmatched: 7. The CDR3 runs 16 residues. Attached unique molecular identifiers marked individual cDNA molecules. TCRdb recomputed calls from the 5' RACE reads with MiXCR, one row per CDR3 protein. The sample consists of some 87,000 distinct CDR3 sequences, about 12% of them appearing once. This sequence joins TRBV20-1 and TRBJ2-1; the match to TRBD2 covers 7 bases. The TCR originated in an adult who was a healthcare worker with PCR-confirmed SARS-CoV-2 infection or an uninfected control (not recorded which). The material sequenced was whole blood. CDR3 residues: CSARVASGDSYNEQFF. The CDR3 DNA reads TGCAGTGCTAGAGTGGCTAGCGGCGATTCCTACAATGAGCAGTTCTTC.